What follows are 8 T cell receptor beta chains derived from one specimen sequenced in a study of identical twins. Each CDR3 protein gets one entry after TCRdb re-called the 5' RACE reads with MiXCR. The sample holds about 250,000 distinct CDR3 sequences, 7% to 8.5% seen once. These data also formed part of another study, on yellow fever vaccine responses in identical twins.

Sequenced material: CD8+ T cells sorted from blood. Receptors were obtained from a woman aged 18-29 years in good health.

This clonotype is a singleton in its sample. The V gene is TRBV20-1, the J gene TRBJ2-2; 13 nucleotides line up with TRBD2. The CDR3 covers 16 residues. Germline values: CDR1 DFQATT, CDR2 SNEGSKA (reference sequence). The DNA for the CDR3 is TGCTGCGCTAGAGAAGGGACTAGCGGGGACACCGGGGAGCTGTTTTTT. As protein: CCAREGTSGDTGELFF.

This clonotype was seen a handful of times. The rearrangement joins TRBV6-1 to TRBJ2-2; 15 bases map to TRBD2. The germline V gene encodes CDR1 MNHNS and CDR2 SASEGT. The CDR3 sequence is 19 residues long. Germline trimming cut 5 bases from V and 3 bases from J; bases unmatched to any gene: 10. The CDR3 is CASSIGLAGGPVYTGELFF. DNA of the CDR3: TGTGCCAGCAGTATAGGACTAGCGGGGGGGCCGGTGTACACCGGGGAGCTGTTTTTT.

The chain has TRBV7-8 and TRBJ2-3; D perhaps matches TRBD2 (6 bases). This CDR3 comprises 16 residues. Germline V gene data show CDR1 as SGHVS and CDR2 as FQNEAQ. Trimming left V 5 bases short and J 6 bases short, with 21 bases between. The CDR3 here is CASSVRPGVRDDTQYF. DNA for the CDR3: TGTGCCAGCAGCGTTAGACCGGGGGTGAGGGACGATACGCAGTATTTT.

This clonotype was counted a few times. The chain couples TRBV9 to TRBJ2-1, with TRBD2 matching 9 bases. Unmatched junction bases numbered 14, after V lost 4 bases and J lost 0 bases. Germline V gene lookup returns CDR1 SGDLS and CDR2 YYNGEE. CDR3 size: 19 residues. CDR3: CASSLRLADTGTSYNEQFF. The CDR3 DNA sequence: TGTGCCAGCAGCCTCCGACTAGCGGACACTGGTACCTCCTACAATGAGCAGTTCTTC.

This clonotype was seen repeatedly, ten times or more. The chain carries TRBV7-9 and TRBJ2-1, with D possibly being TRBD1 (5 bases). The ends were cut back, 1 base at V and 8 bases at J, with 6 bases in the middle. The germline CDR1 and CDR2 sequences are SEHNR and FQNEAQ (reference sequence). There are 12 residues in the CDR3. CDR3: CASSLEGDEQFF. CDR3 nucleotides: TGTGCCAGCAGCTTAGAAGGGGATGAGCAGTTCTTC.

V and J are TRBV9 and TRBJ2-6; 8 nucleotides align to TRBD1. The CDR3 spans 17 residues. Germline CDR1 and CDR2: SGDLS and YYNGEE. V trimming: 3 bases; J trimming: 2 bases; junction bases outside the gene matches: 7. The CDR3 region has the DNA TGTGCCAGCAGCGGAGAACTACAGGGGGCTGGGGCCAACGTCCTGACTTTC. It is translated as CASSGELQGAGANVLTF.

This clonotype has ten or more counts. This chain uses TRBV20-1 with TRBJ2-3, with TRBD1 identical over 7 bases. Per germline, CDR1 DFQATT and CDR2 SNEGSKA (reference sequence). This CDR3 contains 14 residues. V lost 5 bases to trimming and J lost 2 bases; unmatched junction nucleotides: 7. CDR3 amino acids: CSARDRAFTDTQYF. CDR3 in DNA: TGCAGTGCTCGCGACAGGGCCTTCACAGATACGCAGTATTTT.

This clonotype has ten or more counts. V gene TRBV5-1 combines with J gene TRBJ2-1; D perhaps matches TRBD1 (5 bases). CDR1 and CDR2 from the germline V gene are SGHRS and YFSETQ. V was clipped by 4 bases and J by 9 bases, with 8 bases between them. This CDR3 region has 11 residues. The CDR3 reads CASSLTVEQFF. The CDR3 DNA reads TGCGCCAGCAGCCTGACAGTTGAGCAGTTCTTC.